The TCR beta chain under discussion was sequenced for a study of vaccination effects on CD4 cells after COVID-19. Study conclusions and caveats: Common cold coronaviruses were cross-recognized by only 1 of 255 vaccine-induced clones in healthy vaccinees.

The data were produced by immunoSEQ multiplex PCR, yet TCRdb's version contains in-frame clones alone and is incomplete. The profile shows roughly 63,000 clones, roughly 75% of them singletons. Expansion of antigen-specific CD4+ T cells with viral peptide pools was carried out by the ViraFEST assay before sequencing. Scientists isolated CD4+ T cells after an approximately 11-day culture period ended. Having tested negative for nucleocapsid antibodies, the vaccine recipients showed no prior SARS-CoV-2 infection. Around 2.2 million PBMC per well received 7.5 to 10 IU/ml IL-2 and approximately 11 ug/ml peptides in culture. This CDR3 has 15 amino acids. With 5 bases removed from V and 5 bases from J, the gap between germline ends came to 18 bases. Germline loops: CDR1 SGHNT, CDR2 YENEEA. Remarks on this clone: Its antigen is undetermined.

The TCR comes from a human donor who received a COVID-19 vaccine. The chain links TRBV11-3 to TRBJ2-5, with D tentatively TRBD2 (5 bases). The sample was CD4+ T cells from PBMCs cultured with HCoV-OC43 spike peptides, taken before COVID-19 vaccination. Described subset: HCoV-OC43 spike overlapping peptide pool stimulation. The CDR3 region has the DNA TGTGCCAGCAGCACCCGCCCGCTAGCCGGGGAGACCCAGTACTTC. This gives the protein CASSTRPLAGETQYF.